The 29 T cell receptor beta chains below come from one sample, sequenced in a study of blood T cell repertoires in COVID-19 (dated by TCRdb to the early 2020s). Library preparation used the immunoSEQ multiplex PCR assay. The clones in this table, taken by TCRdb from immuneACCESS, are in-frame only. Not every clone is retained; where verified, under half of the shortfall comes from an unresolved V gene, and the cause of the rest is unknown. A total of fewer than 500,000 clones appear in this sample, 86% of them only once. The top ten clones comprise almost 1.5% of the sample. Sequences were obtained from peripheral blood. These receptors came from a woman aged 25 to 39 with active or convalescent COVID-19.

The CDR3 spells CASSQRQNEQFF. The CDR3 bases are TGTGCCAGCAGCCAAAGACAAAATGAGCAGTTCTTC. The chain has TRBV27 and TRBJ2-1; no clear D gene. This CDR3 comprises 12 residues. CDR1 and CDR2 from the germline V gene are MNHEY and SMNVEV (reference sequence). V lost 6 bases to trimming and J lost 7 bases, with 10 bases between them.

This chain uses TRBV18 with TRBJ1-2; 7 bases are shared with TRBD1. Germline trimming cut 5 bases from V and 4 bases from J; bases unmatched to any gene: 10. This CDR3 is built from 15 residues. CDR1 is KGHSH, CDR2 LQKENI, per germline. The CDR3 sequence: CASSGGTESSYGYTF. CDR3 DNA sequence: TGTGCCAGCTCAGGGGGGACAGAATCCTCCTATGGCTACACCTTC.

The gene calls are TRBV19 and TRBJ1-1, with D possibly TRBD1 on 5 matching bases. This CDR3 has 13 amino acids. Trimming left V 6 bases short and J 1 base short, with 9 bases between. The germline V gene has CDR1 LNHDA and CDR2 SQIVND (reference sequence). CDR3 nucleotides: TGTGCCAGTAGCCCTCAGGGGAACACTGAAGCTTTCTTT. Its protein product is CASSPQGNTEAFF. The complete variable domain, with remaining parts taken from reference TRBV19 and TRBJ1-1, reads DGGITQSPKYLFRKEGQNVTLSCEQNLNHDAMYWYRQDPGQGLRLIYYSQIVNDFQKGDIAEGYSVSREKKESFPLTVTSAQKNPTAFYLCASSPQGNTEAFFGQGTRLTVV.

This chain links TRBV29-1 with TRBJ2-7; 7 positions match TRBD1. Germline CDR1 reads SQVTM; CDR2 reads ANQGSEA. This CDR3 spans 13 amino acids. The J segment lost 3 bases and the V segment lost 7 bases, leaving 9 bases of the junction unmatched. CDR3 in amino acids: CSGMGQPNYEQYF. As DNA, the CDR3 is TGCAGCGGGATGGGACAGCCAAACTACGAGCAGTACTTC.

This chain joins TRBV11-2 and TRBJ1-1; D gene unclear. CDR1 is SGHAT and CDR2 is FQNNGV in the germline V gene. CDR3 length: 15 residues. V was trimmed by 3 bases and J by 3 bases, leaving 14 bases between them. CDR3 nucleotides: TGTGCCAGCAGCTTGACCCCACGAGGCTACACTGAAGCTTTCTTT. Residues: CASSLTPRGYTEAFF. Full variable domain (missing parts from reference TRBV11-2 and TRBJ1-1): EAGVAQSPRYKIIEKRQSVAFWCNPISGHATLYWYQQILGQGPKLLIQFQNNGVVDDSQLPKDRFSAERLKGVDSTLKIQPAKLEDSAVYLCASSLTPRGYTEAFFGQGTRLTVV.

The chain couples TRBV30 to TRBJ1-2; D is perhaps TRBD1 (5 bases). Germline assignment: CDR1 GTSNPN and CDR2 SVGIG (reference sequence). This CDR3 has 14 residues. V was cut by 5 bases and J by 6 bases, with 19 bases left in between. In nucleotides, the CDR3 is TGTGCCTGGGAGGGGCCTGACGACCTCCATGGCTACACCTTC. It codes for CAWEGPDDLHGYTF.

The J gene is TRBJ2-3, the V gene TRBV4-1, with TRBD1 matching over 8 bases. This CDR3 has 15 residues. J lost 5 bases, V lost 0 bases, and 4 bases had no gene match. The germline V gene has CDR1 MGHRA and CDR2 YSYEKL. The CDR3 here is CASSQETRGQDTQYF. The CDR3 coding sequence is TGCGCCAGCAGCCAAGAGACCAGGGGGCAAGATACGCAGTATTTT.

V and J are TRBV10-3 and TRBJ2-7; a possible D gene is TRBD1 (5 bases). Germline CDR1 is ENHRY and CDR2 is SYGVKD. The CDR3 has 14 residues. Trimming left V 7 bases short and J 0 bases short, with 13 bases between. The CDR3 nucleotides are TGTGCCATCAAGAAGGACACTTTCTCCTACGAGCAGTACTTC. Its protein product is CAIKKDTFSYEQYF.

Remarks on this clone: The identical CDR3 is also encoded by other nucleotide sequences in the sample. The chain carries TRBV10-3 and TRBJ1-1; tentative D call: TRBD1 (5 bases). V lost 0 bases, J lost 0 bases, and 8 bases lay in between. This CDR3 region has 15 residues. Germline CDR1 reads ENHRY; CDR2 reads SYGVKD. Here the CDR3 DNA reads TGTGCCATCAGTGAGTCCCAGGGTGTGAACACTGAAGCTTTCTTT. This codes for CAISESQGVNTEAFF.

There are a few counts of this clone. The rearrangement joins TRBV6-5 to TRBJ1-5; D remains unclear. This CDR3 region has 13 residues. V was clipped by 7 bases and J by 6 bases, with 13 bases between them. Germline CDR1 reads MNHEY; CDR2 reads SVGAGI. This chain's CDR3 is CASKPDSGQPQHF. CDR3 nucleotides: TGTGCCAGCAAGCCTGACTCTGGTCAGCCCCAGCATTTT.

The chain combines TRBV4-1 with TRBJ2-7, with unresolved D. CDR1 and CDR2 from the germline V gene are MGHRA and YSYEKL. With 0 bases removed from V and 1 base from J, the gap between germline ends came to 10 bases. The CDR3 loop spans 15 amino acids. CDR3 coding DNA: TGCGCCAGCAGCCAAGAAAAGCGTGGGTCCTACGAGCAGTACTTC. It encodes CASSQEKRGSYEQYF.

The chain has TRBV11-2 and TRBJ1-1; tentative D call: TRBD1 (6 bases). The CDR3 totals 17 residues. The ends were cut back, 0 bases at V and 5 bases at J, with 19 bases in the middle. Germline values: CDR1 SGHAT, CDR2 FQNNGV. The CDR3 DNA reads as TGTGCCAGCAGCTTAGATTTGGGACAACAGGGATGGACTGAAGCTTTCTTT. Protein: CASSLDLGQQGWTEAFF.

This clone was observed once. J is TRBJ2-5 and V is TRBV5-5; perhaps TRBD1 as D (6 bases). The CDR3 totals 13 residues. Germline-derived CDR1 and CDR2 are SGHKS and YYEKEE (reference sequence). V was pared by 2 bases and J by 5 bases, with 10 bases between. The CDR3 sequence is CASSFYRDETQYF. The CDR3 bases are TGTGCCAGCAGCTTCTACAGGGACGAGACCCAGTACTTC.

This clone was seen once. This chain uses TRBV6-5 with TRBJ1-1, with D maybe TRBD1 (5 bases). Germline V gene data show CDR1 as MNHEY and CDR2 as SVGAGI. This CDR3 has 15 amino acids. V lost 6 bases to trimming and J lost 0 bases, with 14 bases between them. The CDR3 nucleotides read TGTGCCAGCAGCCTACAGGAGGGCATGAACACTGAAGCTTTCTTT. Encoded protein: CASSLQEGMNTEAFF.

The chain joins TRBV18 to TRBJ2-1, with 7 bases that match TRBD2. The junction had 10 bases not matched to a gene; V was cut back by 3 bases and J by 5 bases. CDR3 length equals 16 residues. Germline V gene sequence: CDR1 KGHSH, CDR2 LQKENI. The CDR3 loop is CASSPGLAELHNEQFF. The CDR3, as DNA: TGTGCCAGCTCACCGGGGCTAGCGGAGTTGCACAATGAGCAGTTCTTC.

This clone was recorded once. This chain joins TRBV19 and TRBJ2-2, with a weak D call TRBD2 (5 bases). Germline values: CDR1 LNHDA, CDR2 SQIVND (reference sequence). The CDR3 covers 15 residues. V was shortened by 5 bases and J by 1 base, with 11 bases between the two germline ends. The CDR3 sequence: CASSPPGVNTGELFF. The DNA of the CDR3 is TGTGCCAGTAGTCCGCCCGGGGTGAACACCGGGGAGCTGTTTTTT.

This clone came up once. V usage is TRBV18 and J usage is TRBJ2-7, with a tentative D call TRBD1 (7 bases). This CDR3 contains 15 residues. Germline loops: CDR1 KGHSH, CDR2 LQKENI. The V end was cut by 2 bases, the J end by 3 bases, with 14 bases between. As DNA, the CDR3 is TGTGCCAGCTCACCATCGGAGGGGGCGAACTACGAGCAGTACTTC. Translating gives CASSPSEGANYEQYF.

The sample holds one count of this clone. This sequence joins TRBV18 and TRBJ2-7, with a tentative D call TRBD1 (5 bases). In germline, CDR1 is KGHSH, CDR2 LQKENI. This CDR3 comprises 15 residues. Trimming took 4 bases from V and 6 from J, leaving 19 bases between them. The CDR3: CASSLQTVGPSEQYF. The DNA of the CDR3 is TGTGCCAGCTCACTACAGACAGTGGGGCCTTCCGAGCAGTACTTC.

The chain employs TRBV12-3 or TRBV12-4 and TRBJ1-1; D is perhaps TRBD1 (6 bases). There are 12 residues in the CDR3. Trimming took off 6 bases at V and 3 bases at J, with 8 bases between the two ends. The CDR3 spells CASRDRYTEAFF. CDR3 nucleotides: TGTGCCAGCAGGGACAGATACACTGAAGCTTTCTTT.

The genes are TRBV2 and TRBJ2-5; D unresolved. The V gene lost 3 bases and the J gene lost 0 bases, with 8 bases spanning the gap. CDR1 and CDR2 from the germline V gene are SNHLY and FYNNEI. The CDR3 length is 14 residues. CDR3 in DNA: TGTGCCAGCAGTGAGAACACCAACCAAGAGACCCAGTACTTC. Translation gives CASSENTNQETQYF.

The chain combines TRBV4-2 with TRBJ2-3; 7 bases fit TRBD2. The CDR3 is made up of 13 amino acids. V shed 0 bases, J shed 8 bases, and the junction held 2 bases outside the gene matches. Germline values: CDR1 LGHNA, CDR2 YNFKEQ. CDR3 residues: CASSQDWEGTQYF. The CDR3 region has the DNA TGTGCCAGCAGCCAAGATTGGGAGGGTACGCAGTATTTT.

The V gene is TRBV25-1, the J gene TRBJ1-5; 8 nucleotides line up with TRBD1. Germline CDR1 is MGHDK and CDR2 is SYGVNS. The CDR3 consists of 14 residues. V shed 1 base, J shed 6 bases, and the junction held 2 bases outside the gene matches. The CDR3 loop reads CASSELQGGQPQHF. DNA for the CDR3: TGTGCCAGCAGTGAATTACAGGGGGGTCAGCCCCAGCATTTT.

The rearrangement joins TRBV19 to TRBJ2-3; 13 positions match TRBD2. CDR1 and CDR2 from the germline V gene are LNHDA and SQIVND (reference sequence). V was pared by 3 bases and J by 6 bases, with 3 bases of the junction left unmatched. This CDR3 comprises 15 residues. The CDR3 bases are TGTGCCAGTAGTATGGGACTAGCGGGATTTGATACGCAGTATTTT. Protein: CASSMGLAGFDTQYF.

J is TRBJ2-7 and V is TRBV10-3, with a possible D match to TRBD1 (6 bases). CDR3 length equals 14 residues. Per germline, CDR1 ENHRY and CDR2 SYGVKD. Between the trimmed V and J ends, which lost 4 bases and 1 base, there was a span of 11 bases. CDR3 sequence: CAISGPDSSYEQYF. CDR3 sequence (DNA): TGTGCCATCAGTGGACCGGACAGTTCCTACGAGCAGTACTTC.

The chain is built from TRBV30 and TRBJ2-1; possible D gene TRBD1, 6 bases. The CDR3 is 11 residues long. Trimming cost V 3 bases and J 12 bases, with 12 bases left between them. Germline CDR1 and CDR2: GTSNPN and SVGIG (reference sequence). The CDR3 bases are TGTGCCTGGAGCTTACAGGGCGGGCAGTTCTTC. Its translation is CAWSLQGGQFF.

This chain connects TRBV29-1 to TRBJ1-3, with 10 bases aligning to TRBD1. This CDR3 contains 13 residues. The V gene's germline CDR1 is SQVTM and CDR2 ANQGSEA. Trimming removed 7 bases from V and 4 bases from J; junction bases left unmatched: 4. CDR3 DNA: TGCAGCGGGGGACAGGGGTTGGGAAACACCATATATTTT. This encodes CSGGQGLGNTIYF.

This clone has just a few counts. The CDR3: CASSLGAGEGEAFF. The CDR3 bases are TGTGCCAGCAGCTTGGGCGCAGGGGAGGGTGAAGCTTTCTTT. This sequence joins TRBV5-6 and TRBJ1-1; D is perhaps TRBD1 (6 bases). The V gene lost 0 bases and the J gene lost 7 bases, with 13 bases spanning the gap. Germline-derived CDR1 and CDR2 are SGHDT and YYEEEE. The CDR3 has 14 amino acids.

This rearrangement joins TRBV21-1 to TRBJ2-5; the table names TRBD1, a call not compared with the DNA. TRBV21-1 is listed as a pseudogene. The CDR3 is 15 residues long. This CDR3 is CASSILDRDQETQYF. The DNA for the CDR3 is TGTGCCAGCAGCATTTTGGACAGGGACCAAGAGACCCAGTACTTC.

This chain links TRBV3-1 (or the pseudogene TRBV3-2) with TRBJ2-7, with a tentative D call TRBD1 (5 bases). The V and J ends lost 1 base and 3 bases respectively, with 10 bases between them. This CDR3 has 14 residues. Germline V gene sequence: CDR1 LGHDT, CDR2 YNNKEL (reference sequence). The CDR3 bases are TGTGCCAGCAGCCAAGGGATAGGGGACTACGAGCAGTACTTC. It translates to CASSQGIGDYEQYF.